The 18 T cell receptor beta chains given below trace back to one sample, sequenced in a study of cytomegalovirus exposure and HLA in healthy donors. The primer mix had 60 Vbeta and 13 Jbeta primers. Clones were read by immunoSEQ multiplex PCR, and TCRdb kept only the in-frame ones, dropping some. The sample comprises fewer than 250,000 clones, 60% to 80% of which are singletons, and 1.5% to 2% rests with the top ten. The sequencing input was PBMCs. These receptors all come from a woman in her twenties or thirties in good health and CMV-seronegative.

This chain uses TRBV11-3 with TRBJ2-5, with D possibly being TRBD2 (5 bases). Matching the DNA end better, TRBJ2-7 makes the J call doubtful. Germline loops: CDR1 SGHNT, CDR2 YENEEA. The CDR3 runs to 15 residues. The CDR3 nucleotides are TGTGCCAGCAGCTTAGATTCGGGGTCCTCCTACGAGCAGTACTTC. Translated: CASSLDSGSSYEQYF.

This sequence joins TRBV6-1 and TRBJ2-7; TRBD1 aligns across 7 bases. CDR1 is MNHNS and CDR2 is SASEGT in the germline V gene. The CDR3 is made up of 12 amino acids. J gave up 0 bases and V 10 bases, and 3 bases lay outside the gene matches. The CDR3 sequence is CATRDSSYEQYF. The DNA of the CDR3 is TGTGCCACTAGGGACAGCTCCTACGAGCAGTACTTC.

Concerning this clone itself: The same CDR3 arises from other DNA sequences in this sample as well. V usage is TRBV20-1 and J usage is TRBJ2-7; D may be TRBD1 (5 bases). The V gene's germline CDR1 is DFQATT and CDR2 SNEGSKA (reference sequence). The CDR3 sequence is 11 residues long. The V end lost 4 bases, the J end lost 3 bases, and 7 bases lay between the germline ends. The CDR3 DNA is TGCAGTGCTAACCAGGGCTACGAGCAGTACTTC. Translating it yields CSANQGYEQYF.

This chain uses TRBV30 with TRBJ1-2; TRBD1 is a possible D gene (5 bases). Germline loops: CDR1 GTSNPN, CDR2 SVGIG (reference sequence). The CDR3 is 12 amino acids. With 1 base removed from V and 4 bases from J, the gap between germline ends came to 7 bases. CDR3 amino acids: CAWSEDSYGYTF. The CDR3 DNA sequence: TGTGCCTGGAGTGAAGACAGCTATGGCTACACCTTC.

This clone was counted only a few times. The rearrangement uses TRBV10-1 and TRBJ1-1, with a tentative D call TRBD1 (6 bases). Germline-derived CDR1 and CDR2 are WNHNN and SYGVQD (reference sequence). V lost 5 bases and J 1 base, leaving 14 bases between the germline ends. This CDR3 region has 15 residues. The CDR3 DNA reads TGCGCCAGCAGTAACGGACAGACAGCGAACACTGAAGCTTTCTTT. Its protein is CASSNGQTANTEAFF.

This clone was counted only a few times. The J gene is TRBJ2-3, the V gene TRBV5-1, with D perhaps TRBD2 (5 bases). The CDR3 extends over 16 amino acids. Trimming took 4 bases from V and 2 from J, leaving 17 bases between them. CDR1 is SGHRS, CDR2 YFSETQ, per germline. The CDR3 here is CASSARGDQPTDTQYF. The CDR3 nucleotides are TGCGCCAGCAGCGCCCGGGGTGACCAACCCACAGATACGCAGTATTTT.

The chain is built from TRBV5-6 and TRBJ2-1, with D hard to call. The germline CDR1 and CDR2 sequences are SGHDT and YYEEEE. V lost 2 bases and J 1 base, leaving 10 bases between the germline ends. This CDR3 has 15 amino acids. Written as DNA, the CDR3 is TGTGCCAGCAGCTTTGCGCTGTCATCCTACAATGAGCAGTTCTTC. Its protein product is CASSFALSSYNEQFF.

The chain combines TRBV19 with TRBJ2-1; D ambiguous. The CDR3 contains 15 residues. V lost 6 bases and J lost 4, with 16 bases in between. From germline, CDR1 is LNHDA and CDR2 SQIVND (reference sequence). The CDR3 reads CASRQAYDRYNEQFF. The CDR3 DNA reads as TGTGCCAGTAGGCAGGCGTATGATAGATACAATGAGCAGTTCTTC.

This chain joins TRBV29-1 and TRBJ2-2; D is possibly TRBD2 (6 bases). From germline, CDR1 is SQVTM and CDR2 ANQGSEA. The CDR3 runs 14 residues. Deletions cut 2 bases from V and 6 bases from J, with 13 bases between. The CDR3 here is CSVELGSGAGELFF. CDR3 bases: TGCAGCGTTGAACTTGGTTCGGGGGCCGGGGAGCTGTTTTTT.

This clone occurred once. The chain uses TRBV5-1 and TRBJ2-3, with D possibly being TRBD2 (5 bases). With 5 bases removed from V and 2 bases from J, the gap between germline ends came to 12 bases. The V gene's germline CDR1 is SGHRS and CDR2 YFSETQ. The CDR3 extends over 14 amino acids. CDR3 coding DNA: TGCGCCAGCAGAGATAGCGCGATCACAGATACGCAGTATTTT. This translates into CASRDSAITDTQYF.

The chain links TRBV7-3 to TRBJ1-1; D remains unclear. Trimming took 6 bases from V and 1 from J, leaving 9 bases between them. CDR3 length: 13 residues. Germline CDR1 is SGHTA and CDR2 is FQGTGA. In DNA, the CDR3 is TGTGCCAGCAGGTACAGCAGGAACACTGAAGCTTTCTTT. This codes for CASRYSRNTEAFF.

The chain recombines TRBV30 with TRBJ1-6, with D unclear. The CDR3 sequence is 14 residues long. Trimming took 4 bases from V and 8 from J, leaving 15 bases between them. Germline V gene lookup returns CDR1 GTSNPN and CDR2 SVGIG (reference sequence). The CDR3 is CAWTWTGADSPLHF. As DNA, the CDR3 is TGTGCCTGGACTTGGACGGGAGCGGATTCACCCCTCCACTTT.

The gene calls are TRBV7-9 and TRBJ2-7; 11 bases match TRBD2. Looked up from germline, CDR1 is SEHNR and CDR2 is FQNEAQ (reference sequence). This CDR3 region has 16 residues. V gave up 5 bases and J gave up 0 bases; unmatched junction bases: 6. For the CDR3, the DNA is TGTGCCAGCAGCCCGGGACTAGCGGTGAGCTCCTACGAGCAGTACTTC. This encodes CASSPGLAVSSYEQYF.

Comments on this clone: The sample carries other DNA sequences with the same CDR3. The chain links TRBV19 to TRBJ1-5; possible D gene TRBD1, 6 bases. Between the trimmed V and J ends, which lost 6 bases and 0 bases, there was a span of 9 bases. Germline V gives CDR1 LNHDA, CDR2 SQIVND (reference sequence). The CDR3 loop spans 14 amino acids. CDR3 region: CASSTGNSNQPQHF. CDR3 DNA: TGTGCCAGTAGCACAGGGAATAGCAATCAGCCCCAGCATTTT.

This clone came up a few times. This CDR3 reads CASSLSGDTEAFF. DNA of the CDR3: TGTGCCAGCAGCTTGTCAGGGGACACTGAAGCTTTCTTT. The chain uses TRBV7-6 and TRBJ1-1, with D possibly TRBD1 on 6 matching bases. This CDR3 region has 13 residues. The germline V gene encodes CDR1 SGHVS and CDR2 FNYEAQ. Between the trimmed V and J ends, which lost 3 bases and 3 bases, there was a span of 8 bases. Full variable domain (remainder filled in from reference TRBV7-6 and TRBJ1-1): GAGVSQSPRYKVTKRGQDVALRCDPISGHVSLYWYRQALGQGPEFLTYFNYEAQQDKSGLPNDRFSAERPEGSISTLTIQRTEQRDSAMYRCASSLSGDTEAFFGQGTRLTVV.

This clone was seen once. The V call is TRBV6-6, the J call TRBJ1-1; 7 positions agree with TRBD1. CDR3 size: 14 residues. CDR1 and CDR2 (germline): MNHNY, SVGAGI (reference sequence). Unmatched junction bases numbered 2, after V lost 0 bases and J lost 4 bases. Here the CDR3 reads CASSYSEGATEAFF. CDR3 DNA: TGTGCCAGCAGTTACTCTGAGGGGGCCACTGAAGCTTTCTTT.

The CDR3 coding sequence is TGCGCCACTCGACTAGCGGGTTCCTACGAGCAGTACTTC. Translated: CATRLAGSYEQYF. The V and J genes are TRBV5-1 and TRBJ2-7; 10 bases are a match to TRBD2. CDR1 and CDR2 (germline): SGHRS, YFSETQ. The V segment lost 9 bases and the J segment 1 base; nucleotides outside the gene matches: 4. This CDR3 comprises 13 residues.

The gene calls are TRBV18 and TRBJ1-4, with unresolved D. The germline V and J ends were trimmed by 2 bases and 0 bases, with 13 bases remaining between them. Germline assignment: CDR1 KGHSH and CDR2 LQKENI. The CDR3 spans 17 residues. The CDR3 DNA is TGTGCCAGCTCACCATTCAACGCGGCGACAACTAATGAAAAACTGTTTTTT. The encoded protein is CASSPFNAATTNEKLFF.